This T cell receptor beta chain was profiled in a study of cytomegalovirus exposure and HLA in healthy donors. Study as a whole: A previous analysis identified 95 million to 120 million unique TCR beta sequences derived from around 180 million T cells. General observations from the study: TRBV6-2, TRBV6-3 and some other V segments were excluded as indistinguishable.

The germline V gene has CDR1 SGHTA and CDR2 FQGTGA. There are 15 residues in the CDR3. Trimming removed 1 base at V and 1 base at J, with 7 bases between. To note about this clone: Its antigen is unknown.

The PCR used 60 Vbeta and 13 Jbeta primers. Using immunoSEQ multiplex PCR, the repertoire was profiled, and TCRdb retains in-frame clones only, with some absent. Of over 150,000 clones in the sample, roughly 80% are singletons; the top ten hold about 4.5%. The sample was PBMCs. The V gene is TRBV7-3, the J gene TRBJ2-2; D is undetermined. This clonotype originated in a man between 25 and 39 years old in good health and CMV-seronegative. As DNA, the CDR3 is TGTGCCAGCAGCTTAAATAGCAGGAACACCGGGGAGCTGTTTTTT. Translation: CASSLNSRNTGELFF.